The sample holds a few counts of the clone carrying this T cell receptor beta chain. The antigen remains undetermined. RNA extraction and reverse transcription yielded cDNA as sequencing template. TCRdb's table, derived via immunoSEQ multiplex PCR, lists solely in-frame clones and lacks some. The sample shows approximately 130,000 clones, 40% to 55% of them seen only once. The CDR3 has 15 residues. The J segment lost 2 bases and the V segment lost 3 bases, leaving 4 bases of the junction unmatched. CDR1 and CDR2 (germline): MDHEN, SYDVKM. The sample is drawn from a study of CD8+ T cells in alopecia areata. In alopecia areata patients, both lesional scalp punch biopsies and peripheral blood were collected. Study findings and constraints: Relative to mice, TCR sharing across patients was less clear, a difference possibly HLA-related.

J is TRBJ2-1 and V is TRBV28, with 7 positions matching TRBD1. The sequence came from a human donor with alopecia areata. Sequencing input: NKG2D-low CD8+ T cells sorted from blood. Here the CDR3 reads CASSLNRGPYNEQFF. The DNA for the CDR3 is TGTGCCAGCAGTTTGAACAGGGGACCCTACAATGAGCAGTTCTTC.